This is a list of T cell receptor beta chains from one sample in a study of CD8+CD57+ T cells in acquired aplastic anemia. TCRdb recomputed calls from the reads with MiXCR, one row per CDR3 protein. Here the sample spans 200,000 to 250,000 distinct CDR3 sequences, 34% being singletons. Source material: sorted CD4+, CD8+, or CD8+CD57+ T cells (not recorded which) from PBMCs. Receptors originate from a human donor in good health, serving as a control. CDR3s include the opening cysteine and the closing phenylalanine or tryptophan. Fields, in order: V gene, clone size, D gene, J gene, CDR3 DNA, CDR3 protein. D genes are given only for firm matches. Where a row states a size, it is once, few, many or the class of an expanded clone; other rows omit it.

V: TRBV29-1
size: -
D: TRBD2
J: TRBJ2-3
DNA: TGCAGCGTTGAGCCCCAAGGGACTAGCGGGACAGATACGCAGTATTTT
CDR3: CSVEPQGTSGTDTQYF

V: TRBV7-2
size: -
D: TRBD1
J: TRBJ1-5
DNA: TGTGCCAGCAGTGACCAGGGGGCAGGGGATCAGCCCCAGCATTTT
CDR3: CASSDQGAGDQPQHF

V: TRBV10-1
size: once
D: TRBD2
J: TRBJ2-1
DNA: TGCGCCAGCACCAAAGGCAGGGCTAGCGGGGGGGCAGGGCAGTTCTTC
CDR3: CASTKGRASGGAGQFF

V: TRBV14
size: many
D: -
J: TRBJ2-7
DNA: TGTGCCAGCAGCCAAGATGCTTCGGGTGGCGAGCAGTACTTC
CDR3: CASSQDASGGEQYF

V: TRBV20-1
size: many
D: -
J: TRBJ2-1
DNA: TGCAGTGCTAGGTTTCGGGGGTACAATGAGCAGTTCTTC
CDR3: CSARFRGYNEQFF

V: TRBV7-2
size: -
D: -
J: TRBJ1-4
DNA: TGTGCCAGCAGCTCTGACAGATATAATGAAAAACTGTTTTTT
CDR3: CASSSDRYNEKLFF

V: TRBV18
size: -
D: TRBD1
J: TRBJ1-1
DNA: TGTGCCAGCTCACCAGGGACAGACACTGAAGCTTTCTTT
CDR3: CASSPGTDTEAFF

V: TRBV5-4
size: -
D: TRBD2
J: TRBJ2-1
DNA: TGTGCCAGCAGCTTGACTAGCGGGCCCACCTACAATGAGCAGTTCTTC
CDR3: CASSLTSGPTYNEQFF

V: TRBV4-1
size: few
D: -
J: TRBJ1-2
DNA: TGCGCCAGCAGCCGGACCGGGGGGCTCGACTATGGCTACACCTTC
CDR3: CASSRTGGLDYGYTF

V: TRBV6-1
size: few
D: -
J: TRBJ2-3
DNA: TGTGCCAGCCAAACTACAGGTTCCACAGATACGCAGTATTTT
CDR3: CASQTTGSTDTQYF

V: TRBV4-1
size: many
D: -
J: TRBJ1-2
DNA: TGCGCCAGCAGCCAAAATGATTATGGCTACACCTTC
CDR3: CASSQNDYGYTF

V: TRBV15
size: -
D: TRBD1
J: TRBJ2-3
DNA: TGTGCCACCAGCTTACAGGGGGCCTCCGATACGCAGTATTTT
CDR3: CATSLQGASDTQYF

V: TRBV20-1
size: many
D: -
J: TRBJ1-3
DNA: TGCAGTGCCTCATCTGGAAACACCATATATTTT
CDR3: CSASSGNTIYF

V: TRBV7-8
size: -
D: -
J: TRBJ2-7
DNA: TGTGCCAGCAGCGTCGACGGGTCCTACGAGCAGTACTTC
CDR3: CASSVDGSYEQYF

V: TRBV2
size: -
D: TRBD1
J: TRBJ1-6
DNA: TGTGCCAGCTGTAAAGACAGGGAGCAGGGTTCACCCCTCCACTTT
CDR3: CASCKDREQGSPLHF

V: TRBV4-2
size: -
D: -
J: TRBJ1-2
DNA: TGTGCCAGCTGCCCAGGGACAATCATCTATGGCTACACCTTC
CDR3: CASCPGTIIYGYTF

V: TRBV15
size: -
D: TRBD1
J: TRBJ2-1
DNA: TGTGCCACCATCAATCCGGGACAGGGGTTCAATGAGCAGTTCTTC
CDR3: CATINPGQGFNEQFF

V: TRBV13
size: many
D: -
J: TRBJ1-2
DNA: TGTGCCAGCAGCGCCAAGCGGAATGGCTACACCTTC
CDR3: CASSAKRNGYTF

V: TRBV12-3/TRBV12-4
size: few
D: -
J: TRBJ1-5
DNA: TGTGCCAGCAGTTTAGGGCACTTTAGCAATCAGCCCCAGCATTTT
CDR3: CASSLGHFSNQPQHF

V: TRBV7-2
size: many
D: TRBD1
J: TRBJ2-1
DNA: TGTGCCAGCAGCTTTGTGGGACAGAGGACGATCTTC
CDR3: CASSFVGQRTIF

V: TRBV12-3/TRBV12-4
size: -
D: -
J: TRBJ1-3
DNA: TGTGCCAGCAGTCTTAGACAGGAGAGTACCTCTGGAAACACCATATATTTT
CDR3: CASSLRQESTSGNTIYF

V: TRBV2
size: -
D: TRBD1
J: TRBJ2-5
DNA: TGTGCCAGCAGGGGCCAGGGGGCGGACGGAGAGATCCAGTACTTC
CDR3: CASRGQGADGEIQYF

V: TRBV19
size: many
D: -
J: TRBJ2-5
DNA: TGTGCCAGTAGTACCGAACTTGTAGGGACCCAGTACTTC
CDR3: CASSTELVGTQYF

V: TRBV6-4
size: -
D: TRBD2
J: TRBJ2-5
DNA: TGTGCCAGCAGTGGGGGACTAGCGGGAGGCAAACAAGAGACCCAGTACTTC
CDR3: CASSGGLAGGKQETQYF

V: TRBV25-1
size: many
D: -
J: TRBJ1-6
DNA: TGTGCCAGCACGAAAACAGGAACCTATAATTCACCCCTCCACTTT
CDR3: CASTKTGTYNSPLHF

V: TRBV19
size: -
D: TRBD2
J: TRBJ2-1
DNA: TGTGCCAGTAGTATAGATCTAGGACTAGCGGGAAACAATGAGCAGTTCTTC
CDR3: CASSIDLGLAGNNEQFF

V: TRBV3-1
size: few
D: -
J: TRBJ1-3
DNA: TGTGCCAGCAGCCAAGATGCTGGAAACACCATATATTTT
CDR3: CASSQDAGNTIYF

V: TRBV19
size: many
D: -
J: TRBJ1-1
DNA: TGTGCCAGTATGAGGCAGACTGAAGCTTTCTTT
CDR3: CASMRQTEAFF

V: TRBV15
size: many
D: TRBD1
J: TRBJ2-1
DNA: TGTGCCACCAGCAGAGATCGGACAGGGTATCGTGAGCAGTTCTTC
CDR3: CATSRDRTGYREQFF

V: TRBV3-1
size: few
D: TRBD1
J: TRBJ1-2
DNA: TGTGCCAGCAGCCAAGGAAGCAGGGGGCGCCTTAGCTATGGCTACACCTTC
CDR3: CASSQGSRGRLSYGYTF

V: TRBV5-1
size: -
D: TRBD1
J: TRBJ2-5
DNA: TGCGCCAGCAGCGCCCGACAGGGTGTCATAGAGACCCAGTACTTC
CDR3: CASSARQGVIETQYF

V: TRBV10-1
size: many
D: -
J: TRBJ1-3
DNA: TGCGCCAGCAGTGCCCTCCCGGACAACTCTGGAAACACCATATATTTT
CDR3: CASSALPDNSGNTIYF

V: TRBV12-3/TRBV12-4
size: many
D: -
J: TRBJ2-7
DNA: TGTGCCAGCAGACCCACAGTACAGGGACCCGAGCAGTACTTC
CDR3: CASRPTVQGPEQYF

V: TRBV18
size: few
D: TRBD2
J: TRBJ2-7
DNA: TGTGCCAGCTCACCGCGGCTAGCGGGAGAACACGAGCAGTACTTC
CDR3: CASSPRLAGEHEQYF

V: TRBV11-1
size: -
D: -
J: TRBJ1-1
DNA: TGTGCCAGCAGCTTATATTTCTTGACAGGACGAATGAACACTGAAGCTTTCTTT
CDR3: CASSLYFLTGRMNTEAFF

V: TRBV6-1
size: many
D: -
J: TRBJ2-7
DNA: TGTGCCAGCAGTCGACCCCCGCGGGGCCAGCCCTACGAGCAGTACTTC
CDR3: CASSRPPRGQPYEQYF

V: TRBV29-1
size: many
D: -
J: TRBJ1-3
DNA: TGCAGCGTTCTGAGCTCTGGAAACACCATATATTTT
CDR3: CSVLSSGNTIYF

V: TRBV29-1
size: -
D: TRBD1
J: TRBJ1-2
DNA: TGCAGCGCTGAGGGCTCACAGGGGGGCTATGGCTACACCTTC
CDR3: CSAEGSQGGYGYTF

V: TRBV6-2/TRBV6-3
size: few
D: TRBD1
J: TRBJ1-5
DNA: TGTGCCAGCAACCAACCCGGACAGGGTAAGCAGCCCCAGCATTTT
CDR3: CASNQPGQGKQPQHF

V: TRBV4-1
size: few
D: -
J: TRBJ1-2
DNA: TGCGCCAGCAGCCAAGTTGCGGGGGTTCTCTGGGGCTACACCTTC
CDR3: CASSQVAGVLWGYTF

V: TRBV7-9
size: -
D: TRBD2
J: TRBJ2-2
DNA: TGTGCCAGTAAAGAGGGACTAGCAGACACCGGGGAGCTGTTTTTT
CDR3: CASKEGLADTGELFF

V: TRBV19
size: -
D: -
J: TRBJ2-7
DNA: TGTGCCAGTAGTATAAGGAGGGAACGCGAGCAGTACTTC
CDR3: CASSIRREREQYF

V: TRBV15
size: many
D: -
J: TRBJ2-3
DNA: TGTGCCACCAGCAGAGACAGGGTTGGTACGCAGTATTTT
CDR3: CATSRDRVGTQYF

V: TRBV12-3/TRBV12-4
size: few
D: -
J: TRBJ1-1
DNA: TGTGCCAGCGCTGAATTAGGGCTGGCAACTGAAGCTTTCTTT
CDR3: CASAELGLATEAFF

V: TRBV7-3
size: many
D: -
J: TRBJ2-3
DNA: TGTGCCAGCAGCTCCCCCAAACCGGGCACAGATACGCAGTATTTT
CDR3: CASSSPKPGTDTQYF

V: TRBV7-2
size: -
D: TRBD1
J: TRBJ2-7
DNA: TGTGCCAGCAGCTCGGGACAGCCTATACGCGAGCAGTACTTC
CDR3: CASSSGQPIREQYF

V: TRBV15
size: many
D: TRBD1
J: TRBJ2-7
DNA: TGTGCCACCAGCAGCCGGGACAGTGGTTTCTACGAGCAGTACTTC
CDR3: CATSSRDSGFYEQYF

V: TRBV29-1
size: -
D: -
J: TRBJ2-1
DNA: TGCAGCGCTTCGGGCACCACCTACAATGAGCAGTTCTTC
CDR3: CSASGTTYNEQFF

V: TRBV10-3
size: once
D: -
J: TRBJ1-2
DNA: TGTGCCATCAGTGAGTCGAGAGGATACAACTATGGCTACACCTTC
CDR3: CAISESRGYNYGYTF

V: TRBV27
size: few
D: TRBD1
J: TRBJ2-7
DNA: TGTGCCAGCAGAGACAGGGTTAGCGAGCAGTACTTC
CDR3: CASRDRVSEQYF

V: TRBV10-3
size: -
D: -
J: TRBJ1-5
DNA: TGTGCCATCAGTGAGCGGGGTGGGAGCCAGCCCCAGCATTTT
CDR3: CAISERGGSQPQHF